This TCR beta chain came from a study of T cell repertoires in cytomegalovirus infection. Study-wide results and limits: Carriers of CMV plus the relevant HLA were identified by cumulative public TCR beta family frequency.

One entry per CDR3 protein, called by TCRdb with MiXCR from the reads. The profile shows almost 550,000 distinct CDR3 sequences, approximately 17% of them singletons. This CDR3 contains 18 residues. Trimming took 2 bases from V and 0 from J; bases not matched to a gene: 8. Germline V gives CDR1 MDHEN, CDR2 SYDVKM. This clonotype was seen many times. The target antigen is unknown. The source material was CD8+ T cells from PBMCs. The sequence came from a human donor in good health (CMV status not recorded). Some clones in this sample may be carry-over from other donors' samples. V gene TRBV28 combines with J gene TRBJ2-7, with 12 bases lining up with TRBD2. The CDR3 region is CASSLRSSGRAGSYEQYF. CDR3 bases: TGTGCCAGCAGTTTAAGGTCTAGCGGGAGGGCCGGCTCCTACGAGCAGTACTTC.